Listed below are T cell receptor beta chains from one sample, sequenced in a study of B cell selection in AIRE deficiency. Clones were sequenced by immunoSEQ multiplex PCR, and TCRdb holds only the in-frame ones, with some missing. There are under 30,000 clones in the sample; roughly 95% occur only once, and approximately 0.21% lies in the top ten. Sample: CD4+CD127+ conventional T cells sorted from PBMCs. The receptors were gathered from a human donor in good health. Each CDR3 is given with its conserved first and last residue.

V gene	J gene	CDR3 protein
TRBV11-3	TRBJ2-1	CASSSSGSSYNEQFF
TRBV29-1	TRBJ2-7	CSVDGGQGYSEQYF
TRBV2	TRBJ1-5	CASNREPNQPQHF
TRBV27	TRBJ1-4	CASSLYWGTNEKLFF
TRBV29-1	TRBJ2-1	CSVEQAGLRNEQFF
TRBV6-5	TRBJ1-5	CASRERVSYQPQHF
TRBV6-6	TRBJ1-2	CASSLQGPNYGYTF
TRBV7-2	TRBJ2-7	CASSPQTSSYEQYF
TRBV4-1	TRBJ1-1	CASSPIGRYMNTEAFF
TRBV28	TRBJ2-7	CASSLRAAGSEQYF
TRBV5-8	TRBJ2-5	CASSLLVTSGRGETQYF
TRBV19	TRBJ1-1	CASSIDGRASAFF
TRBV6-1	TRBJ1-1	CASSERRGGNTEAFF
TRBV27	TRBJ1-2	CASSTEPGINYGYTF
TRBV6-1	TRBJ1-5	CASSLARGAGQPQHF
TRBV6-1	TRBJ1-1	CASSRQDLNTEAFF
TRBV10-3	TRBJ2-7	CAITELADRGQYF
TRBV10-3	TRBJ2-7	CAISESGYAYEQYF
TRBV11-3	TRBJ2-2	CASSLGGSGELFF
TRBV2	TRBJ2-5	CASRVTRGETQYF
TRBV7-3	TRBJ1-1	CASSPGQLGTEAFF
TRBV9	TRBJ2-1	CASSVVGTNPNNEQFF
TRBV18	TRBJ1-5	CASSRDPTALSNQPQHF
TRBV9	TRBJ2-7	CASSVEVTSYEQYF
TRBV6-4	TRBJ2-3	CASSDSLRAQYF
TRBV7-9	TRBJ1-5	CASSLGRGQPQHF
TRBV4-3	TRBJ1-5	CASSQEGFPDQPQHF
TRBV18	TRBJ2-7	CASSPPGFLGQGGDEQYF
TRBV6-5	TRBJ2-5	CASSNSGSGETQYF
TRBV19	TRBJ1-4	CASSKGAGKEKLFF
TRBV9	TRBJ2-2	CASSVGLAGTNTGELFF
TRBV5-8	TRBJ2-7	CASSRREANYEQYF
TRBV5-1	TRBJ2-5	CASSSGGQLQETQYF
TRBV5-1	TRBJ2-7	CASSLAPSYEQYF
TRBV2	TRBJ2-5	CASSEVEYQETQYF
TRBV7-9	TRBJ2-7	CASSVIGRLVDEQYF
TRBV4-3	TRBJ2-2	CASSPFFGGNTGELFF
TRBV28	TRBJ1-2	CAIEPGQGTYGYTF
TRBV10-3	TRBJ2-7	CAIKGGNEQYF
TRBV7-6	TRBJ2-5	CASSFFPRGGVGETQYF
TRBV9	TRBJ2-2	CASNVDPLNTGELFF
TRBV7-9	TRBJ2-7	CASSSWTGEEQYF
TRBV4-3	TRBJ2-1	CASSQDEGARYNEQFF
TRBV25-1	TRBJ1-6	CASSEGGAGGSPLHF
TRBV28	TRBJ2-3	CASSLRGGGTDTQYF
TRBV19	TRBJ1-2	CASSIRTSDGYTF
TRBV11-3	TRBJ2-1	CASSFTLAGNNEQFF
TRBV5-6	TRBJ2-5	CASSFSGSRETQYF
TRBV19	TRBJ2-7	CASSGQGISYEQYF
TRBV5-8	TRBJ2-5	CASSLASNPEETQYF
TRBV5-3	TRBJ2-7	CARSLGIAWTYEQYF
TRBV7-2	TRBJ2-3	CASSLVGDTDTQYF
TRBV6-1	TRBJ2-6	CASSASGANVLTF
TRBV11-3	TRBJ2-5	CASSLSQDTFQETQYF